The rows below give T cell receptor beta chains drawn from one sample of a study of T cell responses to AZD1222 COVID-19 vaccine. Libraries were prepared by immunoSEQ multiplex PCR; TCRdb keeps only in-frame clonotypes and omits some of them. The sample contains approximately 110,000 clones, roughly nine tenths of which appear only once. Here the sequenced sample was peripheral blood, taken on day 0 of AZD1222 vaccination. Receptors originate from an adult in good health. CDR3s include the opening cysteine and the closing phenylalanine or tryptophan. The order of the fields is D gene, clone size, V gene, J gene, CDR3 DNA, CDR3 protein. D genes are given only for firm matches. Rows give clone size only sometimes, using once, few, many, or a class for an expanded clone.

D: .; size: .; V: TRBV5-1; J: TRBJ2-7; DNA: TGCGCCAGCAGCTTGGAGGGACTCCGCGGAGACGAGCAGTACTTC; CDR3: CASSLEGLRGDEQYF
D: .; size: .; V: TRBV18; J: TRBJ1-6; DNA: TGTGCCAGCTCCCCGCGGGATCCTGAGGATTCACCCCTCCACTTT; CDR3: CASSPRDPEDSPLHF
D: TRBD1; size: .; V: TRBV5-1; J: TRBJ1-2; DNA: TGCGCCAGCAGCTTGGTCCCCACCGGGACAGTGATCTATGGCTACACCTTC; CDR3: CASSLVPTGTVIYGYTF
D: .; size: .; V: TRBV24-1; J: TRBJ1-1; DNA: TGTGCCACCAGTGGACCTTACACTGAAGCTTTCTTT; CDR3: CATSGPYTEAFF
D: TRBD1; size: .; V: TRBV19; J: TRBJ1-3; DNA: TGTGCCAGTAGTGTCGACAGGGCTGGAAACACCATATATTTT; CDR3: CASSVDRAGNTIYF
D: .; size: .; V: TRBV21-1; J: TRBJ2-3; DNA: TGTGCCAGCCCAGGTAGGGAGCGGGGCAGCACAGATACGCAGTATTTT; CDR3: CASPGRERGSTDTQYF
D: TRBD1; size: .; V: TRBV11-2; J: TRBJ1-2; DNA: TGTGCCAGCAGCTTAGATACCGGGTTAGGGGACAGGGGGTACACCTTC; CDR3: CASSLDTGLGDRGYTF
D: TRBD1; size: .; V: TRBV3-1/TRBV3-2; J: TRBJ1-5; DNA: TGTGCCAGCAGCTCAGGGGGGGTTGGCGGTCAGCCCCAGCATTTT; CDR3: CASSSGGVGGQPQHF
D: TRBD2; size: .; V: TRBV7-8; J: TRBJ2-1; DNA: TGTGCCAGCAGGCCCTGGGGAGCGGGGGGGCCCCATGAGCAGTTCTTC; CDR3: CASRPWGAGGPHEQFF
D: .; size: .; V: TRBV28; J: TRBJ1-2; DNA: TGTGCCAGCAAATCGACAGACTATGGCTACACCTTC; CDR3: CASKSTDYGYTF
D: .; size: .; V: TRBV6-6; J: TRBJ1-6; DNA: TGTGCCAGCAGGTCCTATAATTCACCCCTCCACTTT; CDR3: CASRSYNSPLHF
D: .; size: once; V: TRBV6-5; J: TRBJ2-3; DNA: TGTGCCAGCAGTTACTCTACCTGGGATACGCAGTATTTT; CDR3: CASSYSTWDTQYF
D: TRBD2; size: .; V: TRBV4-2; J: TRBJ2-2; DNA: TGTGCCAGCCAGCGGGACCAGACCGGGGAGCTGTTTTTT; CDR3: CASQRDQTGELFF
D: .; size: .; V: TRBV7-2; J: TRBJ2-4; DNA: TGTGCCAGCGGACCCCAGGGGGGGGGTGTAGTCATCAAAAAAAACATTCAGTACTTC; CDR3: CASGPQGGGVVIKKNIQYF
D: .; size: .; V: TRBV2; J: TRBJ1-2; DNA: TGTGCCAGCAGTGAAGCGACAGTGTCCAAAATCTTC; CDR3: CASSEATVSKIF
D: TRBD1; size: .; V: TRBV5-1; J: TRBJ1-5; DNA: TGCGCCAGCAGCCGGACAGGGAATAGCAATCAGCCCCAGCATTTT; CDR3: CASSRTGNSNQPQHF
D: .; size: .; V: TRBV19; J: TRBJ2-7; DNA: TGTGCCAGCCGAGGGAGAGGGTCCCACGAGCAGTACTTC; CDR3: CASRGRGSHEQYF
D: TRBD1; size: once; V: TRBV27; J: TRBJ1-2; DNA: TGTGCCAGCAGGGCCACAGGGGGTGGGGGCTACACCTTC; CDR3: CASRATGGGGYTF
D: TRBD1; size: .; V: TRBV14; J: TRBJ1-1; DNA: TGTGCCAGCAGCAGAGGGACAGGAGACACTGAAGCTTTCTTT; CDR3: CASSRGTGDTEAFF
D: .; size: .; V: TRBV18; J: TRBJ1-2; DNA: TGTGCCAGCTCACCCCAGGGACCGAACTATGGCTACACCTTC; CDR3: CASSPQGPNYGYTF
D: .; size: .; V: TRBV7-2; J: TRBJ1-1; DNA: TGTGCCAGCAGCTTAGTGTTTACTATGAACACTGAAGCTTTCTTT; CDR3: CASSLVFTMNTEAFF
D: .; size: few; V: TRBV4-2; J: TRBJ1-1; DNA: TGTGCCAGCAGCCAAGCTGGCCGTACTGAAGCTTTCTTT; CDR3: CASSQAGRTEAFF
D: TRBD1; size: .; V: TRBV6-1; J: TRBJ1-4; DNA: TGTGCCAGCAGTGAGGGGGAGGCCGGGACAGGGTATGAAAAACTGTTTTTT; CDR3: CASSEGEAGTGYEKLFF
D: TRBD1; size: once; V: TRBV3-1/TRBV3-2; J: TRBJ2-5; DNA: TGTGCCAGCAGCCAAGGGCTCAGGGGGTCGGGGCAAGAGACCCAGTACTTC; CDR3: CASSQGLRGSGQETQYF
D: TRBD1; size: .; V: TRBV27; J: TRBJ1-3; DNA: TGTGCCAGCAGTTTATCGGGACAGGCCAGAAACACCATATATTTT; CDR3: CASSLSGQARNTIYF
D: TRBD2; size: .; V: TRBV30; J: TRBJ2-1; DNA: TGTGCCTGGAGCTCGGGACTAGCGGCCAATGAGCAGTTCTTC; CDR3: CAWSSGLAANEQFF
D: TRBD1; size: few; V: TRBV5-6; J: TRBJ1-5; DNA: TGTGCCAGCAGCTCGGGGACAGGGGGCATCAATCAGCCCCAGCATTTT; CDR3: CASSSGTGGINQPQHF
D: .; size: .; V: TRBV5-6; J: TRBJ1-2; DNA: TGTGCCAGCAGCTTGGGGCCCGGGACGGAGAACTATGGCTACACCTTC; CDR3: CASSLGPGTENYGYTF
D: .; size: .; V: TRBV12-3/TRBV12-4; J: TRBJ1-2; DNA: TGTGCCAGCAGTTTCCGGGGGAACTATGGCTACACCTTC; CDR3: CASSFRGNYGYTF
D: .; size: few; V: TRBV24-1; J: TRBJ1-2; DNA: TGTGCCACCAGTGACTTGACAAACTATGGCTACACCTTC; CDR3: CATSDLTNYGYTF
D: .; size: .; V: TRBV29-1; J: TRBJ2-7; DNA: TGCAGCGTTGAGGACGGAGAAGGTGGCTTAAGGCAGCAGTACTTC; CDR3: CSVEDGEGGLRQQYF
D: .; size: .; V: TRBV5-1; J: TRBJ2-3; DNA: TGCGCCAGCAGCTTGATTGTGGGCGCCACAGATACGCAGTATTTT; CDR3: CASSLIVGATDTQYF
D: .; size: .; V: TRBV14; J: TRBJ2-5; DNA: TGTGCCAGCAGCCCCCTGGGGAGCGTCTTCGGTGAGACCCAGTACTTC; CDR3: CASSPLGSVFGETQYF
D: .; size: .; V: TRBV15; J: TRBJ2-2; DNA: TGTGCCACCAGCAGAGATATTAACAGGAGAAACACCGGGGAGCTGTTTTTT; CDR3: CATSRDINRRNTGELFF
D: .; size: few; V: TRBV5-4; J: TRBJ2-5; DNA: TGTGCCAGCAGCTTGGGGACGGGATATGCGGCCCAGTACTTC; CDR3: CASSLGTGYAAQYF
D: .; size: .; V: TRBV7-6; J: TRBJ1-3; DNA: TGTGCCAGCAGCTCCGGACGGAGCTCTGGAAACACCATATATTTT; CDR3: CASSSGRSSGNTIYF
D: .; size: .; V: TRBV5-1; J: TRBJ2-7; DNA: TGCGCCAGCAGAAAGGGGACGGCCTCCTACGAGCAGTACTTC; CDR3: CASRKGTASYEQYF
D: TRBD2; size: once; V: TRBV4-1; J: TRBJ2-2; DNA: TGCGCCAGCAGCCAACGACTAGCGGGAGTATCCGGGGAGCTGTTTTTT; CDR3: CASSQRLAGVSGELFF
D: .; size: .; V: TRBV29-1; J: TRBJ1-1; DNA: TGCAGCGTTGACAGGGGCAGGAACACTGAAGCTTTCTTT; CDR3: CSVDRGRNTEAFF
D: .; size: .; V: TRBV12-3/TRBV12-4; J: TRBJ2-7; DNA: TGTGCCAGCAGTTTACAGGACGGTGCTAATCAGTACTTC; CDR3: CASSLQDGANQYF
D: TRBD1; size: .; V: TRBV14; J: TRBJ1-1; DNA: TGTGCCAGCGGAAATCCGGGACAGGGGGCGGCGGGGTCCATGAACACTGAAGCTTTCTTT; CDR3: CASGNPGQGAAGSMNTEAFF
D: .; size: .; V: TRBV20-1; J: TRBJ1-5; DNA: TGCAGTGCGAGTCTCGGGGCCTTGTATAGCAATCAGCCCCAGCATTTT; CDR3: CSASLGALYSNQPQHF
D: TRBD1; size: .; V: TRBV28; J: TRBJ1-2; DNA: TGTGCCAGCAGTTTGGACAGGGTCGGCTATGGCTACACCTTC; CDR3: CASSLDRVGYGYTF
D: .; size: .; V: TRBV19; J: TRBJ1-2; DNA: TGTGCCAGTAGTCTCCAATCAGGACGGGGTGGCTACACCTTC; CDR3: CASSLQSGRGGYTF
D: .; size: .; V: TRBV25-1; J: TRBJ1-1; DNA: TGTGCCAGCAGTAACCATCGGGACACTGAAGCTTTCTTT; CDR3: CASSNHRDTEAFF
D: TRBD2; size: .; V: TRBV28; J: TRBJ2-5; DNA: TGTGCCAGCAGCTACACTAGCGGGAGGGTTGGGGAGACCCAGTACTTC; CDR3: CASSYTSGRVGETQYF
D: TRBD2; size: .; V: TRBV5-4; J: TRBJ2-5; DNA: TGTGCCAGCAGCCTGGGACTAGCGGGGCAAGAGACCCAGTACTTC; CDR3: CASSLGLAGQETQYF
D: TRBD2; size: .; V: TRBV30; J: TRBJ2-1; DNA: TGTGCCTGGAGGGGTACTAGCGGCCCTACAATGGTGCAGTTCTTC; CDR3: CAWRGTSGPTMVQFF
D: .; size: .; V: TRBV2; J: TRBJ1-6; DNA: TGTGCCAGCAGTGTTGGGGGTAGGGCACCCCTCCACTTT; CDR3: CASSVGGRAPLHF